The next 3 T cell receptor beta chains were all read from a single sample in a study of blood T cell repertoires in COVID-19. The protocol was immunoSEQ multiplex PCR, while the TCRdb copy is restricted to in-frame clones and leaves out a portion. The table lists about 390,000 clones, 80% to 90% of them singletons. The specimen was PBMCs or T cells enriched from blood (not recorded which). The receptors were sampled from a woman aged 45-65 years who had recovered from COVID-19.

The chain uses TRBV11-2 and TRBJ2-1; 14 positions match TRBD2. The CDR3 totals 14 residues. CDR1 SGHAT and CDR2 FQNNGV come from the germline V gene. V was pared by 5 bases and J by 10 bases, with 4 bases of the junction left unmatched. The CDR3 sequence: CASSPGTSGGEQFF. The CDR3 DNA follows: TGTGCCAGCAGCCCAGGGACTAGCGGGGGAGAGCAGTTCTTC.

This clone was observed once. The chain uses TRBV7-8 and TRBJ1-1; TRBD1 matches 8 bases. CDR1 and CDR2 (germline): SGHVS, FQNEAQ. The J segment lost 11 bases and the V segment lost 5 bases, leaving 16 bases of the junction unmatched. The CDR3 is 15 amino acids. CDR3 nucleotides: TGTGCCAGCAGCGAGACCGGGACAGGTACCCCGGGTGCTTTCTTT. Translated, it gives CASSETGTGTPGAFF.

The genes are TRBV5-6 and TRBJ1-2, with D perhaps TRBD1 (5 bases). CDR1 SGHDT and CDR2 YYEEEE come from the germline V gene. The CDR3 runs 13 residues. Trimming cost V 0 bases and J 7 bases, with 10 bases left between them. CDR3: CASSLETEFGYTF. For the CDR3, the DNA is TGTGCCAGCAGCTTGGAGACAGAATTTGGCTACACCTTC.